These T cell receptor beta chains were read from a single sample in a study of T cells in Graves' hyperthyroidism and ophthalmopathy. Using its own MiXCR run on the multiplex PCR reads, TCRdb lists one record per CDR3 protein. The repertoire holds about 290,000 distinct CDR3 sequences, with around a fifth as singletons. The specimen was blood. Receptor source: a man aged 50 to 60 with Graves' ophthalmopathy. CDR3s include the opening cysteine and the closing phenylalanine or tryptophan. The order of the fields is CDR3 DNA, CDR3 protein, J gene, D gene, clone size, V gene. The D gene is left open where the match is weak. The size field is filled for only some rows; it gives once, few, many or a size class.

CDR3 DNA: TGTGCCAGCAGTTTAGTAGGACCCCCGTTTGCGAACACCGGGGAGCTGTTTTTT; CDR3 protein: CASSLVGPPFANTGELFF; J gene: TRBJ2-2; D gene: -; clone size: -; V gene: TRBV12-3/TRBV12-4
CDR3 DNA: TGTGCCAGCAGCGCCTTTGGAAACACCATATATTTT; CDR3 protein: CASSAFGNTIYF; J gene: TRBJ1-3; D gene: -; clone size: -; V gene: TRBV6-1
CDR3 DNA: TGTGCCAGTAGTATCGGGGGACTAGCGGGAACAGATACGCAGTATTTT; CDR3 protein: CASSIGGLAGTDTQYF; J gene: TRBJ2-3; D gene: TRBD2; clone size: few; V gene: TRBV19
CDR3 DNA: TGTGCCAGCAGTTACTCGTATCAGGGCTCGAACACCGGGGAGCTGTTTTTT; CDR3 protein: CASSYSYQGSNTGELFF; J gene: TRBJ2-2; D gene: -; clone size: many; V gene: TRBV6-5
CDR3 DNA: TGTGCCAGTAGTATCGGTTCGGACAGGGGGAACAAAAACATTCAGTACTTC; CDR3 protein: CASSIGSDRGNKNIQYF; J gene: TRBJ2-4; D gene: TRBD1; clone size: -; V gene: TRBV19
CDR3 DNA: TGTGCCATCAGTGAGTCGACAGAGCAGTACTTC; CDR3 protein: CAISESTEQYF; J gene: TRBJ2-7; D gene: -; clone size: many; V gene: TRBV10-3
CDR3 DNA: TGTGCCAGCAGCGCCGGACTAGCGGGGAACCCACAAGAGACCCAGTACTTC; CDR3 protein: CASSAGLAGNPQETQYF; J gene: TRBJ2-5; D gene: TRBD2; clone size: many; V gene: TRBV11-3
CDR3 DNA: TGTGCCAGCAGCCAAGAAGTGAGGGGGCCTGAAGCTTTCTTT; CDR3 protein: CASSQEVRGPEAFF; J gene: TRBJ1-1; D gene: TRBD1; clone size: -; V gene: TRBV14
CDR3 DNA: TGCAGTGCTAGGGAGTGGGTGGGGGGTCAGCCCCAGCATTTT; CDR3 protein: CSAREWVGGQPQHF; J gene: TRBJ1-5; D gene: -; clone size: many; V gene: TRBV20-1
CDR3 DNA: TGCGCCAGCCGCGAATACAGGGGTGATTACTATGGCTACACCTTC; CDR3 protein: CASREYRGDYYGYTF; J gene: TRBJ1-2; D gene: TRBD1; clone size: many; V gene: TRBV5-1
CDR3 DNA: TGTGCCAGCAAAGGGGACCTCTCCTACGAGCAGTACTTC; CDR3 protein: CASKGDLSYEQYF; J gene: TRBJ2-7; D gene: -; clone size: many; V gene: TRBV28
CDR3 DNA: TGTGCCAGCACGCTGAGCTCTGGAAACACCATATATTTT; CDR3 protein: CASTLSSGNTIYF; J gene: TRBJ1-3; D gene: -; clone size: -; V gene: TRBV6-1
CDR3 DNA: TGTGCCAGCAGCTTAGCGCCAGGGCCTAGCAATCAGCCCCAGCATTTT; CDR3 protein: CASSLAPGPSNQPQHF; J gene: TRBJ1-5; D gene: -; clone size: many; V gene: TRBV7-6
CDR3 DNA: TGCAGCGGCCTATTGGCTGGGGCCAACGTCCTGACTTTC; CDR3 protein: CSGLLAGANVLTF; J gene: TRBJ2-6; D gene: -; clone size: few; V gene: TRBV29-1
CDR3 DNA: TGTGCCAGCAGCTTATTGGGGACACCTTACAATGAGCAGTTCTTC; CDR3 protein: CASSLLGTPYNEQFF; J gene: TRBJ2-1; D gene: -; clone size: many; V gene: TRBV11-2
CDR3 DNA: TGCGCCAGCGACCAGGGGGCTTCAGGAGAGACCCAGTACTTC; CDR3 protein: CASDQGASGETQYF; J gene: TRBJ2-5; D gene: TRBD1; clone size: few; V gene: TRBV5-1
CDR3 DNA: TGCGCCAGCAGCTTCGGGGGATCGGACACCGGGGAGCTGTTTTTT; CDR3 protein: CASSFGGSDTGELFF; J gene: TRBJ2-2; D gene: -; clone size: many; V gene: TRBV5-1
CDR3 DNA: TGTGCCAGCAGCTTAGGTCAGCGGCAGAATTACTACGAGCAGTACTTC; CDR3 protein: CASSLGQRQNYYEQYF; J gene: TRBJ2-7; D gene: -; clone size: many; V gene: TRBV13
CDR3 DNA: TGTGCCACCAGTGATTTAAGGCAGGGGCTACACAATGAGCAGTTCTTC; CDR3 protein: CATSDLRQGLHNEQFF; J gene: TRBJ2-1; D gene: -; clone size: few; V gene: TRBV24-1
CDR3 DNA: TGTGCCAGCAGACGGACAGGGTTTAATCAGCCCCAGCATTTT; CDR3 protein: CASRRTGFNQPQHF; J gene: TRBJ1-5; D gene: TRBD1; clone size: -; V gene: TRBV6-4
CDR3 DNA: TGTGCCAGCAGTCGAACAGGGGGGACCGGGGAGCTGTTTTTT; CDR3 protein: CASSRTGGTGELFF; J gene: TRBJ2-2; D gene: TRBD1; clone size: many; V gene: TRBV27
CDR3 DNA: TGTGCCAGCAGCTTAGCGATTCGGGGGGGCTACAATGAGCAGTTCTTC; CDR3 protein: CASSLAIRGGYNEQFF; J gene: TRBJ2-1; D gene: TRBD2; clone size: few; V gene: TRBV7-9
CDR3 DNA: TGTGCCAGCAGACAGAACTTTGAAGCTTTCTTT; CDR3 protein: CASRQNFEAFF; J gene: TRBJ1-1; D gene: -; clone size: -; V gene: TRBV5-8
CDR3 DNA: TGTGCCTGGAACAGGGCCAACACCGGGGAGCTGTTTTTT; CDR3 protein: CAWNRANTGELFF; J gene: TRBJ2-2; D gene: -; clone size: many; V gene: TRBV30
CDR3 DNA: TGCAGTGCTAGAGTCGAGGGGGAATTCGAAAAACTGTTTTTT; CDR3 protein: CSARVEGEFEKLFF; J gene: TRBJ1-4; D gene: -; clone size: -; V gene: TRBV20-1
CDR3 DNA: TGTGCCACCAGTGACCCGGACAAGGACCTTTCGGGGGATACGCAGTATTTT; CDR3 protein: CATSDPDKDLSGDTQYF; J gene: TRBJ2-3; D gene: -; clone size: few; V gene: TRBV24-1
CDR3 DNA: TGCAGTGCTCAGTCGGGGGACTTGACCTACAATGAGCAGTTCTTC; CDR3 protein: CSAQSGDLTYNEQFF; J gene: TRBJ2-1; D gene: -; clone size: few; V gene: TRBV20-1
CDR3 DNA: TGTGCCAGCATCGAGGGAGCGGGAGGAGAGACCCAGTACTTC; CDR3 protein: CASIEGAGGETQYF; J gene: TRBJ2-5; D gene: TRBD2; clone size: many; V gene: TRBV2
CDR3 DNA: TGTGCCAGCAGTTTGAGTAGTGATGCGGCGGGTAGCACAGATACGCAGTATTTT; CDR3 protein: CASSLSSDAAGSTDTQYF; J gene: TRBJ2-3; D gene: -; clone size: many; V gene: TRBV28
CDR3 DNA: TGTGCCAGCAGCCCTGGACCAGCTACGTACGAGCAGTACTTC; CDR3 protein: CASSPGPATYEQYF; J gene: TRBJ2-7; D gene: -; clone size: many; V gene: TRBV7-9
CDR3 DNA: TGTGCCAGCAGTATAGGGAACACTGAAGCTTTCTTT; CDR3 protein: CASSIGNTEAFF; J gene: TRBJ1-1; D gene: -; clone size: many; V gene: TRBV2
CDR3 DNA: TGCGCCAGCAGCTTGAGTGGGACTAGCGGGGGACGAAACATTCAGTACTTC; CDR3 protein: CASSLSGTSGGRNIQYF; J gene: TRBJ2-4; D gene: TRBD2; clone size: -; V gene: TRBV5-1
CDR3 DNA: TGTGCCAGCGGCACTCTCCAGGGGGCTCAAGAGACCCAGTACTTC; CDR3 protein: CASGTLQGAQETQYF; J gene: TRBJ2-5; D gene: TRBD1; clone size: -; V gene: TRBV7-9
CDR3 DNA: TGTGCCAGCAGCTCATTCAATCAGCCCCAGCATTTT; CDR3 protein: CASSSFNQPQHF; J gene: TRBJ1-5; D gene: -; clone size: -; V gene: TRBV13
CDR3 DNA: TGTGCCAGCAACTACGGGACAGCTTCCTACGAGCAGTACTTC; CDR3 protein: CASNYGTASYEQYF; J gene: TRBJ2-7; D gene: TRBD1; clone size: many; V gene: TRBV2
CDR3 DNA: TGTGCCAGCAGTTTAGAATTAGCGGGAGTTGATGAGCAGTTCTTC; CDR3 protein: CASSLELAGVDEQFF; J gene: TRBJ2-1; D gene: TRBD2; clone size: many; V gene: TRBV27
CDR3 DNA: TGTGCCAGCTCACCACGGGACAGGGGGAGATCCGGGGAGCTGTTTTTT; CDR3 protein: CASSPRDRGRSGELFF; J gene: TRBJ2-2; D gene: TRBD1; clone size: few; V gene: TRBV18
CDR3 DNA: TGTGCCAGCAGTTACATGGGACTAGCGGGAGGGATTAGCGAGCAGTACTTC; CDR3 protein: CASSYMGLAGGISEQYF; J gene: TRBJ2-7; D gene: TRBD2; clone size: -; V gene: TRBV6-5
CDR3 DNA: TGTGCCAGCAGAGGGATGCTTGGTTACGAGCAGTACTTC; CDR3 protein: CASRGMLGYEQYF; J gene: TRBJ2-7; D gene: -; clone size: many; V gene: TRBV12-3/TRBV12-4
CDR3 DNA: TGTGCCACCAGCAGAGACGCCTCGGACACCGGGGAGCTGTTTTTT; CDR3 protein: CATSRDASDTGELFF; J gene: TRBJ2-2; D gene: -; clone size: few; V gene: TRBV15
CDR3 DNA: TGTGCCAGCAGCTTTACGGGATCGAACACTGAAGCTTTCTTT; CDR3 protein: CASSFTGSNTEAFF; J gene: TRBJ1-1; D gene: -; clone size: many; V gene: TRBV7-2
CDR3 DNA: TGTGCCAGCAGCGTGGCCGGGACCGCCTATGGCTACACCTTC; CDR3 protein: CASSVAGTAYGYTF; J gene: TRBJ1-2; D gene: -; clone size: few; V gene: TRBV9
CDR3 DNA: TGCAGTGCCACCTCCGGGACAGGTAGCAATCAGCCCCAGCATTTT; CDR3 protein: CSATSGTGSNQPQHF; J gene: TRBJ1-5; D gene: TRBD1; clone size: -; V gene: TRBV20-1
CDR3 DNA: TGCAGTGCTGGGAGGGGTAGCAACCAGTATTTT; CDR3 protein: CSAGRGSNQYF; J gene: TRBJ2-3; D gene: TRBD2; clone size: -; V gene: TRBV20-1
CDR3 DNA: TGTGCCAGCAAGCGAATCAGCACAGATACGCAGTATTTT; CDR3 protein: CASKRISTDTQYF; J gene: TRBJ2-3; D gene: -; clone size: many; V gene: TRBV27
CDR3 DNA: TGTGCCAGCTCACCGGACGCCAACGTCCTGACTTTC; CDR3 protein: CASSPDANVLTF; J gene: TRBJ2-6; D gene: -; clone size: few; V gene: TRBV18
CDR3 DNA: TGTGCCAGCAGCCGGAACGACAGATCCTATGGCTACACCTTC; CDR3 protein: CASSRNDRSYGYTF; J gene: TRBJ1-2; D gene: -; clone size: -; V gene: TRBV7-9
CDR3 DNA: TGTGCCACCGGCAGAGAGAAGGGGCCCGACGGCTACACCTTC; CDR3 protein: CATGREKGPDGYTF; J gene: TRBJ1-2; D gene: -; clone size: -; V gene: TRBV15
CDR3 DNA: TGCAGCGTTGGGGGAGGGCGAAATAGCAATCAGCCCCAGCATTTT; CDR3 protein: CSVGGGRNSNQPQHF; J gene: TRBJ1-5; D gene: -; clone size: few; V gene: TRBV29-1
CDR3 DNA: TGTGCCAGCAGCTTGATGTCGGGTTCCTACGATGAGCAGTTCTTC; CDR3 protein: CASSLMSGSYDEQFF; J gene: TRBJ2-1; D gene: -; clone size: few; V gene: TRBV5-4
CDR3 DNA: TGTGCCAGCAGCTTGCTGAGGGGCGACGAGCAGTACTTC; CDR3 protein: CASSLLRGDEQYF; J gene: TRBJ2-7; D gene: -; clone size: -; V gene: TRBV7-9
CDR3 DNA: TGTGCCAGCAGCCAAGCTAGGACAGAAGTTGCTGGCTACACCTTC; CDR3 protein: CASSQARTEVAGYTF; J gene: TRBJ1-2; D gene: -; clone size: few; V gene: TRBV14
CDR3 DNA: TGCAGTGCAAACGACAGGGGCGGGGCCAACGTCCTGACTTTC; CDR3 protein: CSANDRGGANVLTF; J gene: TRBJ2-6; D gene: TRBD1; clone size: once; V gene: TRBV20-1